The 6 T cell receptor beta chains listed next were all sequenced from one sample in a study of naive and memory T cell subsets. An equimolar mix of two oligonucleotides served as the beta constant-region primer for TRBC1 and TRBC2. The ligated cDNA underwent four PCR rounds using SP2 and nested alpha and beta constant-region primers. TCRdb used MiXCR to reprocess the UMI-ligation and nested PCR reads, holding one entry per CDR3 protein. The repertoire includes tens of thousands of distinct CDR3 sequences, about 9.9% of them detected once, and over 1% sits in the top ten. The sample taken for sequencing was naive CD8+ T cells from blood. These receptors all stem from a human donor in good health.

This clonotype was counted at least ten times. The V gene is TRBV6-6, the J gene TRBJ2-7; D is uncertain. V lost 5 bases and J 2 bases, leaving 16 bases between the germline ends. CDR1 is MNHNY and CDR2 is SVGAGI in the germline V gene (reference sequence). This CDR3 is built from 15 residues. The CDR3 region has the DNA TGTGCCAGCAGTCTCGGCAACAGTCACACCTACGAGCAGTACTTC. Translating gives CASSLGNSHTYEQYF.

In this sample, this clonotype is medium-sized. The V gene is TRBV7-6, the J gene TRBJ2-3; D remains ambiguous. The germline V gene has CDR1 SGHVS and CDR2 FNYEAQ. The CDR3 is 14 residues long. Trimming removed 5 bases from V and 6 bases from J, with 15 bases in between. CDR3 residues: CASSPDLLYDTQYF. The CDR3 bases are TGTGCCAGCAGCCCCGACCTTTTGTACGATACGCAGTATTTT.

V is TRBV29-1 and J is TRBJ2-7; D is possibly TRBD1 (6 bases). CDR1 is SQVTM, CDR2 ANQGSEA, per germline. The CDR3 length is 12 residues. Trimming shortened V by 4 bases and J by 2 bases, and 9 bases separated the two germline ends. The DNA of the CDR3 is TGCAGCGTTGGTTGGACAGCCTACGAGCAGTACTTC. Translation: CSVGWTAYEQYF.

The genes are TRBV27 and TRBJ1-1; D might be TRBD1 (5 bases). From germline, CDR1 is MNHEY and CDR2 SMNVEV (reference sequence). The CDR3 runs 14 residues. V was clipped by 2 bases and J by 5 bases, with 12 bases between them. The CDR3 loop is CASSLAGLGTEAFF. The CDR3 nucleotides are TGTGCCAGCAGTTTAGCAGGGTTAGGGACTGAAGCTTTCTTT.

The chain joins TRBV3-1 to TRBJ2-1; 11 bases line up with TRBD2. The V segment lost 1 base and the J segment 4 bases; nucleotides outside the gene matches: 6. CDR3 size: 17 residues. CDR1 is LGHDT and CDR2 is YNNKEL in the germline V gene (reference sequence). The CDR3 bases are TGTGCCAGCAGCCAAGTACCGACTAGCGGGACTTACAATGAGCAGTTCTTC. This sequence encodes CASSQVPTSGTYNEQFF.

This clonotype came up a few times. The chain is built from TRBV27 and TRBJ1-1; D perhaps matches TRBD1 (5 bases). The CDR3 spans 14 residues. The germline V and J ends were trimmed by 6 bases and 2 bases, with 13 bases remaining between them. Germline CDR1 is MNHEY and CDR2 is SMNVEV (reference sequence). The CDR3 nucleotides are TGTGCCAGCAGGGATGCGGGGGTTAACACTGAAGCTTTCTTT. Residues: CASRDAGVNTEAFF.